The TCR beta chain described here comes from a study of cytomegalovirus exposure and HLA in healthy donors. The overall study: It was reported in a later analysis that the same platform had been used for the 120 or so validation repertoires as for the roughly 700 first-cohort repertoires.

The CDR3 is 16 residues long. Germline V gives CDR1 SGHVS, CDR2 FQNEAQ. Trimming took off 0 bases at V and 1 base at J, with 12 bases between the two ends. Sequenced by immunoSEQ multiplex PCR; TCRdb stores in-frame clones only, minus some. Among about 98,000 clones listed, about 90% were seen once. Sequencing used PBMCs. The receptor comes from a man between 18 and 29 years old in good health and CMV-seropositive. The V gene is TRBV7-8, the J gene TRBJ1-1; D remains ambiguous. CDR3 sequence (DNA): TGTGCCAGCAGCTTAGCGAGAGTTAGAGGGAACACTGAAGCTTTCTTT. It encodes CASSLARVRGNTEAFF.